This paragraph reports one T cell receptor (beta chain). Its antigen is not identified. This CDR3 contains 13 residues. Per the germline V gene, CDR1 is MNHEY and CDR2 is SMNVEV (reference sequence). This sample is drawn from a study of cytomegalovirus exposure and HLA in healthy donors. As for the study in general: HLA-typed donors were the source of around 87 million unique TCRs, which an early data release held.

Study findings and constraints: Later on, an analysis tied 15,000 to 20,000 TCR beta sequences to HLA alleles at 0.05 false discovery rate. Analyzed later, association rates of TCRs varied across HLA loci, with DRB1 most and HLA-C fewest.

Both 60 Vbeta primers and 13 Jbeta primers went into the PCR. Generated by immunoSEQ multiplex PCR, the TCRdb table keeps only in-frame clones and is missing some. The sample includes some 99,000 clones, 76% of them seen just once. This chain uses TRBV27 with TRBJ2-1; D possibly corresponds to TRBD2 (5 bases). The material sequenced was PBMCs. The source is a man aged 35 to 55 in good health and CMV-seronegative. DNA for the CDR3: TGTGTCACCTACGATACTAGTTCGGGTGAGCAGTTCTTC. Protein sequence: CVTYDTSSGEQFF.